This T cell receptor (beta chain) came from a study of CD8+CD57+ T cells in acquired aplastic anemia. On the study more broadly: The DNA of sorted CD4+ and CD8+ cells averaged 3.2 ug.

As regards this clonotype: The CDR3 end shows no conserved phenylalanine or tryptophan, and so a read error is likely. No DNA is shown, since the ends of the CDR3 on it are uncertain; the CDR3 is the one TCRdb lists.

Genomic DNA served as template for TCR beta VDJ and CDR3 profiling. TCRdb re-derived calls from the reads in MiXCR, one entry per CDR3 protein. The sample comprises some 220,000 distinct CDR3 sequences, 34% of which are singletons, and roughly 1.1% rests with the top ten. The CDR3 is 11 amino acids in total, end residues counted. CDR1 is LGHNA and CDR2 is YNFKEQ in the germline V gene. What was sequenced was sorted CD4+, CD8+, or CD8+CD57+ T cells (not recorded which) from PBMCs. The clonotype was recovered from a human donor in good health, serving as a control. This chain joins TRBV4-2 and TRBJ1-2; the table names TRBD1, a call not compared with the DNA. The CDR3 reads CASSPGQGASY.